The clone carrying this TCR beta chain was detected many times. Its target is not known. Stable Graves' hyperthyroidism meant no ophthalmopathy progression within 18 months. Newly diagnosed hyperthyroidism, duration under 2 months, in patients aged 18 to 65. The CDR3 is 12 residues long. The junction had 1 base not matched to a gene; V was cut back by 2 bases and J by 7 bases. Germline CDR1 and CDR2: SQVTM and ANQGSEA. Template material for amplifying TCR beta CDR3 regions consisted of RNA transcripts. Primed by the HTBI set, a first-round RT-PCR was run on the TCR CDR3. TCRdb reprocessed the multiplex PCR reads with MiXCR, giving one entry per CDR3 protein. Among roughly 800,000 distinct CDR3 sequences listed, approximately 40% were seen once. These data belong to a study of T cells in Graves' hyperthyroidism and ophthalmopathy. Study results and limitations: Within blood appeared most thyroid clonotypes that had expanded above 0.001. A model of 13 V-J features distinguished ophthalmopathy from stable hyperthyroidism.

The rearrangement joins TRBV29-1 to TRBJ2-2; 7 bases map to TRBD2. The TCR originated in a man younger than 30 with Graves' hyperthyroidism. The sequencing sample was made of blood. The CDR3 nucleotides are TGCAGCGTTGAACTAGCGGTCGGGGAGCTGTTTTTT. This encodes CSVELAVGELFF.